This TCR beta chain emerged from a study of beta chain features in type 1 diabetes. Findings and limits, study-wide: Shortening of TCRB CDR3s, moderate but significant, appeared in all four CD4+ subsets of Type 1 diabetes patients.

Per germline, CDR1 PRHDT and CDR2 FYEKMQ (reference sequence). V lost 3 bases to trimming and J lost 9 bases, with 12 bases between them. The CDR3 contains 14 residues. Purities in excess of 98% were seen in all sorted populations. On this clone itself: Its target is unknown.

The isolated RNA, all of it, was reverse transcribed, so expressed TCRB transcripts were what got sequenced. The assay was immunoSEQ multiplex PCR, and TCRdb's table has in-frame clones only and misses some. Here the sample spans about 700,000 clones, roughly 13% being singletons. This chain joins TRBV13 and TRBJ1-6; D possibly corresponds to TRBD1 (5 bases). Sequenced sample: naive CD4+ T cells from blood. The TCR comes from a man between 18 and 35 years old with type 1 diabetes. The DNA for the CDR3 is TGTGCCAGCAGCTTCGGGACTTCGGGTTCACCCCTCCACTTT. This sequence encodes CASSFGTSGSPLHF.